Presented here are 10 T cell receptor beta chains from one specimen sequenced in a study of blood T cell repertoires in COVID-19. Repertoires were generated with immunoSEQ multiplex PCR, while TCRdb's copy carries only in-frame clones and drops some. This sample has about 400,000 clones, with around 89% found just once. Sequenced material: peripheral blood. These receptors all come from a woman aged 30 to 39 with acute or convalescent COVID-19.

This clone was seen just once. The J gene is TRBJ2-5, the V gene TRBV5-1; 7 bases match TRBD2. J was trimmed by 4 bases and V by 5 bases; bases with no gene match: 5. The CDR3 contains 13 residues. Germline CDR1 and CDR2: SGHRS and YFSETQ. The CDR3 DNA sequence: TGCGCCAGCAGATCGGGGGGTTCAGAGACCCAGTACTTC. Protein product: CASRSGGSETQYF.

The chain combines TRBV3-1 (or the pseudogene TRBV3-2) with TRBJ2-1; no reliable D call. The germline CDR1 and CDR2 sequences are LGHDT and YNNKEL (reference sequence). The CDR3 runs to 12 residues. The V end lost 6 bases, the J end lost 9 bases, and 12 bases lay between the germline ends. CDR3 loop: CASRPRVGEQFF. In nucleotides, the CDR3 is TGTGCCAGCAGGCCTAGAGTCGGTGAGCAGTTCTTC.

In this sample, this clone turned up many times. This chain connects TRBV5-4 to TRBJ1-1, with D perhaps matching TRBD1 (6 bases). CDR1 and CDR2 (germline): SGHNT, YYREEE (reference sequence). The CDR3 is 16 amino acids. The ends were cut back, 3 bases at V and 6 bases at J, with 21 bases in the middle. The CDR3 here is CASSSPILQGRAEAFF. CDR3 coding DNA: TGTGCCAGCAGCTCGCCCATTTTACAGGGAAGGGCTGAAGCTTTCTTT. The complete variable domain, with remaining parts taken from reference TRBV5-4 and TRBJ1-1, reads ETGVTQSPTHLIKTRGQQVTLRCSSQSGHNTVSWYQQALGQGPQFIFQYYREEENGRGNFPPRFSGLQFPNYSSELNVNALELDDSALYLCASSSPILQGRAEAFFGQGTRLTVV.

The chain uses TRBV5-1 and TRBJ1-2; maybe TRBD1 (6 bases). Trimming removed 2 bases from V and 0 bases from J, with 29 bases in between. The CDR3 runs 21 residues. Germline V gene data show CDR1 as SGHRS and CDR2 as YFSETQ. The CDR3 spells CASSFSPMGSTGVPTNYGYTF. For the CDR3, the DNA is TGCGCCAGCAGCTTCTCGCCCATGGGATCGACAGGAGTTCCAACTAACTATGGCTACACCTTC. The whole variable domain, filled in from reference TRBV5-1 and TRBJ1-2, reads KAGVTQTPRYLIKTRGQQVTLSCSPISGHRSVSWYQQTPGQGLQFLFEYFSETQRNKGNFPGRFSGRQFSNSRSEMNVSTLELGDSALYLCASSFSPMGSTGVPTNYGYTFGSGTRLTVV.

The chain is built from TRBV14 and TRBJ2-5; 10 bases match TRBD2. The CDR3 is 16 residues long. CDR1 is SGHDN, CDR2 FVKESK, per germline. V trimming: 3 bases; J trimming: 5 bases; junction bases outside the gene matches: 9. CDR3 nucleotide sequence: TGTGCCAGCAGCCACGAGCGGGGGGGGCCCCGGGAGACCCAGTACTTC. Protein sequence: CASSHERGGPRETQYF.

The J gene is TRBJ1-1, the V gene TRBV30; weak D call: TRBD1 (5 bases). Per germline, CDR1 GTSNPN and CDR2 SVGIG (reference sequence). The CDR3 length is 13 residues. V dropped 2 bases and J dropped 5 bases, with 12 bases sitting between them. Here the CDR3 DNA reads TGTGCCTGGAGTATATCCGGGGGGACTGAAGCTTTCTTT. This gives the protein CAWSISGGTEAFF. The full variable domain, its missing parts supplied by reference TRBV30 and TRBJ1-1, is SQTIHQWPATLVQPVGSPLSLECTVEGTSNPNLYWYRQAAGRGLQLLFYSVGIGQISSEVPQNLSASRPQDRQFILSSKKLLLSDSGFYLCAWSISGGTEAFFGQGTRLTVV.

The rearrangement links TRBV7-3 to TRBJ2-2; 7 bases are shared with TRBD2. The CDR3 consists of 17 residues. Germline values: CDR1 SGHTA, CDR2 FQGTGA. With 5 bases clipped from V and 5 bases from J, the junction kept 14 bases outside the gene matches. The CDR3 is CASSITRGEGQTGELFF. CDR3 coding DNA: TGTGCCAGCAGCATTACCCGGGGGGAGGGTCAGACCGGGGAGCTGTTTTTT. The whole variable domain, filled in from reference TRBV7-3 and TRBJ2-2, reads GAGVSQTPSNKVTEKGKYVELRCDPISGHTALYWYRQSLGQGPEFLIYFQGTGAADDSGLPNDRFFAVRPEGSVSTLKIQRTERGDSAVYLCASSITRGEGQTGELFFGEGSRLTVL.

The CDR3 loop reads CASSLRGSNTYEQYF. The CDR3 DNA is TGTGCCAGCAGTTTACGAGGGTCTAACACCTACGAGCAGTACTTC. This chain joins TRBV28 and TRBJ2-7; D is possibly TRBD2 (5 bases). V was cut by 2 bases and J by 2 bases, with 13 bases left in between. This CDR3 contains 15 residues. Germline CDR1 MDHEN, CDR2 SYDVKM.

The rearrangement uses TRBV6-5 and TRBJ2-1; 7 positions agree with TRBD2. Germline values: CDR1 MNHEY, CDR2 SVGAGI. Trimming at V came to 7 bases and at J to 8 bases, leaving 11 bases not matched to a gene. This CDR3 is built from 14 residues. In DNA form, the CDR3 reads TGTGCCAGCACCGGGACTACCCCAGGGTATGAGCAGTTCTTC. Translating gives CASTGTTPGYEQFF.

The gene calls are TRBV10-1 and TRBJ2-2; D is undetermined. The CDR3 sequence is 15 residues long. Germline V gene sequence: CDR1 WNHNN, CDR2 SYGVQD (reference sequence). Trimming shortened V by 0 bases and J by 1 base, and 6 bases separated the two germline ends. CDR3 sequence reads: CASSESIGNTGELFF. As DNA, the CDR3 is TGCGCCAGCAGTGAGTCAATCGGGAACACCGGGGAGCTGTTTTTT.